The 19 T cell receptor beta chains presented below share a single source sample, sequenced in a study of blood T cell repertoires in COVID-19. Libraries were prepared by immunoSEQ multiplex PCR; TCRdb keeps only in-frame clonotypes and omits some of them. Seen here are 100,000 to 110,000 clones, 80% observed once, and the top ten hold around a third. Material: peripheral blood. Every receptor here comes from a man aged 70 or older with active or convalescent COVID-19.

The rearrangement uses TRBV30 and TRBJ2-3; TRBD2 might be the D (6 bases). The CDR3 has 16 residues. Trimming took 2 bases from V and 0 from J, leaving 15 bases between them. Germline lookup yields CDR1 GTSNPN and CDR2 SVGIG (reference sequence). The CDR3 sequence is CAWSLLKAGSTDTQYF. The CDR3 DNA sequence: TGTGCCTGGAGTTTACTAAAGGCGGGGAGCACAGATACGCAGTATTTT.

The chain joins TRBV19 to TRBJ1-1, with 7 positions matching TRBD1. The CDR3 loop spans 15 amino acids. V shed 4 bases, J shed 3 bases, and the junction held 8 bases outside the gene matches. The V gene's germline CDR1 is LNHDA and CDR2 SQIVND (reference sequence). CDR3 coding DNA: TGTGCCAGTAGTACTCTAACAGGGGTGGACACTGAAGCTTTCTTT. Its protein product is CASSTLTGVDTEAFF.

V gene TRBV24-1 combines with J gene TRBJ2-2; TRBD2 matches at 11 bases. With 4 bases clipped from V and 5 bases from J, the junction kept 5 bases outside the gene matches. Germline lookup yields CDR1 KGHDR and CDR2 SFDVKD. The CDR3 spans 16 residues. This chain's CDR3 is CATSDSGLAVTGELFF. The DNA for the CDR3 is TGTGCCACCAGTGACTCGGGACTAGCGGTAACCGGGGAGCTGTTTTTT.

The genes are TRBV5-1 and TRBJ2-7, with TRBD1 matching 7 bases. Germline CDR1 SGHRS, CDR2 YFSETQ. This CDR3 is 17 amino acids long. With 3 bases clipped from V and 0 bases from J, the junction kept 12 bases outside the gene matches. CDR3: CASSSYRGPRGSYEQYF. In nucleotides, the CDR3 is TGCGCCAGCAGCTCCTACAGGGGTCCAAGAGGCTCCTACGAGCAGTACTTC.

The J gene is TRBJ2-2, the V gene TRBV10-2; 9 nucleotides line up with TRBD2. The V segment lost 4 bases and the J segment 2 bases; nucleotides outside the gene matches: 2. This CDR3 has 15 amino acids. In germline, CDR1 is WSHSY, CDR2 SAAADI. CDR3 loop: CASSVLAGNTGELFF. The CDR3 region has the DNA TGCGCCAGCAGTGTGCTAGCGGGAAACACCGGGGAGCTGTTTTTT.

In its sample, this clone was seen a few times. The chain is built from TRBV7-9 and TRBJ1-5; unclear D gene. The CDR3 has 14 amino acids. V was pared by 0 bases and J by 1 base, with 4 bases between. From germline, CDR1 is SEHNR and CDR2 FQNEAQ (reference sequence). CDR3 loop: CASSLASSNQPQHF. Written as DNA, the CDR3 is TGTGCCAGCAGCTTAGCGAGCAGCAATCAGCCCCAGCATTTT.

This clone was seen a few times. The chain combines TRBV2 with TRBJ1-6, with 8 positions matching TRBD1. Germline CDR1 and CDR2: SNHLY and FYNNEI. With V trimmed by 2 bases and J by 9 bases, 6 bases remained unmatched. The CDR3 contains 15 residues. The CDR3 here is CASSEQTRGLSPLHF. The CDR3 nucleotides are TGTGCCAGCAGTGAACAAACCAGGGGGCTTTCACCCCTCCACTTT.

The rearrangement uses TRBV24-1 and TRBJ2-5; a possible D gene is TRBD1 (5 bases). This CDR3 has 15 amino acids. The germline CDR1 and CDR2 sequences are KGHDR and SFDVKD. V dropped 9 bases and J dropped 2 bases, with 18 bases sitting between them. The CDR3 bases are TGTGCCACCGGGGCCGGTTATGAAGAACAAGAGACCCAGTACTTC. It encodes CATGAGYEEQETQYF.

The rearrangement uses TRBV7-6 and TRBJ2-5, with 7 bases matching TRBD2. CDR1 and CDR2 (germline): SGHVS, FNYEAQ. The CDR3 is 16 amino acids. With V trimmed by 5 bases and J by 5 bases, 14 bases remained unmatched. The CDR3 protein is CASSPNKLAEVETQYF. CDR3 coding DNA: TGTGCCAGCAGCCCCAACAAGCTAGCGGAGGTGGAGACCCAGTACTTC.

V is TRBV15 and J is TRBJ2-7, with 8 nucleotides matching TRBD1. Germline lookup yields CDR1 LNHNV and CDR2 YYDKDF (reference sequence). The CDR3 contains 14 residues. V gave up 2 bases and J gave up 4 bases; unmatched junction bases: 4. The CDR3 sequence is CATSRKDRGYEQYF. DNA for the CDR3: TGTGCCACCAGCAGAAAAGACAGGGGATACGAGCAGTACTTC.

V gene TRBV18 combines with J gene TRBJ2-1, with TRBD2 matching 8 bases. The CDR3 is 15 residues long. Germline CDR1 is KGHSH and CDR2 is LQKENI. The junction had 6 bases not matched to a gene; V was cut back by 2 bases and J by 6 bases. CDR3 residues: CASSPRPGTSNEQFF. The CDR3 bases are TGTGCCAGCTCACCAAGGCCCGGGACTAGCAATGAGCAGTTCTTC.

The J gene is TRBJ1-1, the V gene TRBV5-1, with a weak D call TRBD1 (6 bases). The germline V gene encodes CDR1 SGHRS and CDR2 YFSETQ. The V and J ends lost 4 bases and 1 base respectively, with 14 bases between them. The CDR3 contains 15 residues. The CDR3 loop is CASSPSGTRNTEAFF. The CDR3 nucleotides are TGCGCCAGCAGCCCTTCCGGGACAAGGAACACTGAAGCTTTCTTT.

The chain is built from TRBV7-2 and TRBJ2-2; D is unresolved. Trimming removed 1 base at V and 0 bases at J, with 3 bases between. This CDR3 has 14 residues. Germline-derived CDR1 and CDR2 are SGHTA and FQGNSA. CDR3 sequence: CASSLVANTGELFF. CDR3 nucleotide sequence: TGTGCCAGCAGCTTAGTAGCGAACACCGGGGAGCTGTTTTTT.

The CDR3: CASSPQGPYNSPLHF. The CDR3 DNA follows: TGTGCCAGCAGCCCACAGGGGCCATATAATTCACCCCTCCACTTT. The J gene is TRBJ1-6, the V gene TRBV7-2, with TRBD1 identical over 7 bases. CDR1 SGHTA and CDR2 FQGNSA come from the germline V gene. The CDR3 spans 15 residues. V lost 5 bases, J lost 4 bases, and 5 bases stayed unmatched.

The chain uses TRBV18 and TRBJ1-1; the match to TRBD1 covers 7 bases. Germline trimming cut 2 bases from V and 4 bases from J; bases unmatched to any gene: 10. This CDR3 is built from 16 residues. Germline values: CDR1 KGHSH, CDR2 LQKENI. The CDR3 nucleotides are TGTGCCAGCTCACCAAATGCGCCAGACAGGGCCACTGAAGCTTTCTTT. Translation gives CASSPNAPDRATEAFF.

V usage is TRBV6-2 or TRBV6-3 and J usage is TRBJ1-5; TRBD1 might be the D (5 bases). Germline loops: CDR1 MNHEY, CDR2 SVGEGT. The V end was cut by 7 bases, the J end by 5 bases, with 18 bases between. The CDR3 spans 15 residues. The CDR3 region has the DNA TGTGCCAGCACCCCTCGGGGGGGTGCTGATCAGCCCCAGCATTTT. Its translation: CASTPRGGADQPQHF.

J is TRBJ1-2 and V is TRBV6-6; weak D call: TRBD1 (5 bases). The CDR3 length is 14 residues. Trimming left V 5 bases short and J 7 bases short, with 17 bases between. Germline values: CDR1 MNHNY, CDR2 SVGAGI (reference sequence). The CDR3 is CASSNGQSRFGYTF. The CDR3 DNA sequence: TGTGCCAGCAGTAACGGACAAAGCCGGTTTGGCTACACCTTC.

This chain links TRBV12-3 or TRBV12-4 with TRBJ1-1; D is undetermined. The V gene lost 3 bases and the J gene lost 5 bases, with 7 bases spanning the gap. CDR3 size: 12 residues. The CDR3 protein is CASSFWSTEAFF. CDR3 coding DNA: TGTGCCAGCAGTTTTTGGAGTACTGAAGCTTTCTTT.

V gene TRBV11-2 combines with J gene TRBJ2-3; TRBD2 matches at 9 bases. In germline, CDR1 is SGHAT, CDR2 FQNNGV. The CDR3 is 18 residues long. V lost 1 base and J lost 2; bases outside the gene matches: 10. The CDR3 region has the DNA TGTGCCAGCAGCTTAGGCCCTCTGCTAGCGGGGTCCACAGATACGCAGTATTTT. Residues: CASSLGPLLAGSTDTQYF.